These 17 T cell receptor beta chains originate from one sample sequenced in a study of breast tumors, draining lymph nodes, adjacent tissues. TCRdb redid the calling of the multiplex PCR reads with MiXCR, one entry per CDR3 protein. The sample contains roughly 80,000 distinct CDR3 sequences, roughly 20% of which appear only once. Axillary draining lymph nodes of breast cancer patients supplied the node samples. The sample taken for sequencing was axillary lymph node tissue. All receptors derive from a female donor with breast cancer. Some clones in this sample may be carry-over from other donors' samples.

This clonotype was seen at least ten times. The chain couples TRBV10-3 to TRBJ1-5, with a weak D call TRBD1 (6 bases). In germline, CDR1 is ENHRY, CDR2 SYGVKD. The CDR3 runs 14 residues. Trimming shortened V by 3 bases and J by 6 bases, and 12 bases separated the two germline ends. In DNA form, the CDR3 reads TGTGCCATCAGTGAAGGGGGAGAGGGTCAGCCCCAGCATTTT. Its translation is CAISEGGEGQPQHF.

This clonotype came up many times. V gene TRBV27 combines with J gene TRBJ1-4; D call uncertain. The CDR3 sequence is 14 residues long. The germline gives CDR1 MNHEY, CDR2 SMNVEV (reference sequence). V lost 1 base and J 0 bases, leaving 3 bases between the germline ends. In DNA form, the CDR3 reads TGTGCCAGCAGTTTATACTCAACTAATGAAAAACTGTTTTTT. As protein: CASSLYSTNEKLFF.

V usage is TRBV12-3 or TRBV12-4 and J usage is TRBJ2-7, with TRBD1 matching over 10 bases. The CDR3 extends over 13 amino acids. Trimming took 6 bases from V and 4 from J; bases not matched to a gene: 3. In DNA form, the CDR3 reads TGTGCCAGCAGCGGGACAGGGGTGTACGAGCAGTACTTC. Amino acid sequence: CASSGTGVYEQYF.

As concerns this clonotype: A read error is possible here, since a much larger clone lies one base away. This chain connects TRBV28 to TRBJ1-2; D not certain. The CDR3 totals 12 residues. CDR1 is MDHEN, CDR2 SYDVKM, per germline. In DNA, the CDR3 is TGTGCCGGCAGTTTATGGGGTAATGGCTACACCTTC. It yields the protein CAGSLWGNGYTF.

With respect to this clonotype: A much larger clone lies one base from this, so it may be a read error. The chain carries TRBV10-3 and TRBJ1-4; D is ambiguous. The CDR3 runs to 14 residues. Trimming stripped 10 bases from V and 0 bases from J, with 12 bases between. Germline CDR1 and CDR2: ENHRY and SYGVKD. CDR3: CASSSQPTNEKLFF. Here the CDR3 DNA reads TGTGCCAGCAGCTCACAGCCAACTAATGAAAAACTGTTTTTT.

This clonotype was found once. The gene calls are TRBV6-2 or TRBV6-3 and TRBJ2-7; D might be TRBD1 or TRBD2, each matching 5 bases. Trimming left V 2 bases short and J 5 bases short, with 13 bases between. Looked up from germline, CDR1 is MNHEY and CDR2 is SVGEGT. The CDR3 covers 14 residues. The CDR3 sequence: CASSYEVGTHEQYF. The DNA for the CDR3 is TGTGCCAGCAGTTACGAAGTAGGGACCCACGAGCAGTACTTC.

Of note for this clonotype: A single base separates this from a much larger clone, so it may be a read error. The genes are TRBV11-1 and TRBJ2-5, with 10 bases fitting TRBD1. Germline CDR1 reads SGHAT; CDR2 reads FQDESV (reference sequence). The CDR3 has 12 amino acids. CDR3 nucleotide sequence: TGTGCCAGCGGGACAGGGGAAGAGACCAAGTACTTC. As protein: CASGTGEETKYF.

There are many counts of this clonotype. The J gene is TRBJ2-3, the V gene TRBV20-1; 7 bases map to TRBD2. Per the germline V gene, CDR1 is DFQATT and CDR2 is SNEGSKA (reference sequence). The CDR3 loop spans 13 amino acids. The V gene end was trimmed by 5 bases and the J gene end by 3 bases; junction bases not matched to a gene: 5. In DNA, the CDR3 is TGCAGTGCTGAAGCGGGGAGGACAGATACGCAGTATTTT. Amino acids: CSAEAGRTDTQYF.

Comment on this clonotype: A much more abundant neighbour one base away suggests this may be a read error. V usage is TRBV4-3 and J usage is TRBJ2-5; a possible D gene is TRBD2 (5 bases). Trimming took 1 base from V and 3 from J, leaving 12 bases between them. The germline V gene has CDR1 LGHNA and CDR2 YSLEER. This CDR3 has 15 residues. The chain's CDR3 is CASSQGVASKETQYF. The CDR3 DNA reads TGCGCCAGCAGCCAAGGTGTGGCTAGCAAAGAGACCCAGTACTTC.

This clonotype was recorded many times. The V and J genes are TRBV6-5 and TRBJ2-3, with D perhaps matching TRBD1 or TRBD2 (6 bases each). The V gene lost 6 bases and the J gene lost 6 bases, with 13 bases spanning the gap. From germline, CDR1 is MNHEY and CDR2 SVGAGI. The CDR3 covers 13 residues. The CDR3 region is CASRGGRGDTQYF. CDR3 nucleotide sequence: TGTGCCAGCAGAGGGGGGCGCGGGGATACGCAGTATTTT.

This clonotype showed up many times. The chain has TRBV5-1 and TRBJ2-1, with 11 bases lining up with TRBD2. CDR1 SGHRS and CDR2 YFSETQ come from the germline V gene. This CDR3 has 16 residues. V lost 1 base to trimming and J lost 5 bases; unmatched junction nucleotides: 5. The CDR3 sequence is CASSLRLAGGNNEQFF. CDR3 sequence (DNA): TGCGCCAGCAGCTTGAGGCTAGCGGGAGGAAACAATGAGCAGTTCTTC.

This clonotype came up many times. This sequence joins TRBV4-2 and TRBJ2-5; tentatively, D is TRBD1 (6 bases). The CDR3 covers 14 residues. The germline CDR1 and CDR2 sequences are LGHNA and YNFKEQ. The V end was cut by 5 bases, the J end by 2 bases, with 12 bases between. This chain's CDR3 is CASSDRTVQETQYF. The CDR3 DNA reads as TGTGCCAGCAGCGACAGGACGGTACAAGAGACCCAGTACTTC.

Points on this clonotype: A much larger clone is a single base away; this may be a read error. The gene calls are TRBV7-9 and TRBJ2-5; either TRBD1 or TRBD2 may supply D (5 bases each). Germline CDR1 SEHNR, CDR2 FQNEAQ (reference sequence). The CDR3 totals 16 residues. With 1 base removed from V and 7 bases from J, the gap between germline ends came to 19 bases. The CDR3 spells CASSLDPDPVGGTQYF. CDR3 sequence (DNA): TGTGCCAGCAGCTTAGACCCGGATCCAGTTGGGGGGACCCAGTACTTC.

This clonotype was seen repeatedly, ten times or more. The gene calls are TRBV19 and TRBJ2-7; D gene unclear. Germline V gene data show CDR1 as LNHDA and CDR2 as SQIVND (reference sequence). Trimming left V 1 base short and J 2 bases short, with 6 bases between. The CDR3 covers 13 residues. The CDR3 nucleotides read TGTGCCAGTAGTATAGGGGTAGCCTACGAGCAGTACTTC. Translated, it gives CASSIGVAYEQYF.

This clonotype was detected once. A read error may be the cause here, since a much bigger clone is one base away. The chain combines TRBV2 with TRBJ1-5; TRBD1 matches at 7 bases. Germline CDR1 SNHLY, CDR2 FYNNEI. V dropped 3 bases and J dropped 7; count of bases not matched to a gene: 9. CDR3 length: 15 amino acids. The CDR3 DNA reads TGTGCCAGCAGTGAGAATACAGGGGTCGGGCAGCCCCAGCATTTT. Protein: CASSENTGVGQPQHF.

In its sample, this clonotype was seen many times. The J gene is TRBJ2-3, the V gene TRBV5-5; 11 positions match TRBD2. The CDR3 covers 18 residues. Germline V gene sequence: CDR1 SGHKS, CDR2 YYEKEE (reference sequence). V dropped 1 base and J dropped 0; count of bases not matched to a gene: 7. This CDR3 is CASSLRLAGGSSTDTQYF. CDR3 DNA: TGTGCCAGCAGCTTGCGTCTAGCGGGAGGTTCCAGCACAGATACGCAGTATTTT.

This clonotype was detected ten times or more. V usage is TRBV7-3 and J usage is TRBJ2-1; a possible D gene is TRBD1 (7 bases). The CDR3 length is 16 residues. CDR1 and CDR2 from the germline V gene are SGHTA and FQGTGA. Trimming shortened V by 1 base and J by 3 bases, and 13 bases separated the two germline ends. CDR3 region: CASSLNPGGSYNEQFF. As DNA, the CDR3 is TGTGCCAGCAGCTTAAATCCAGGGGGGAGCTACAATGAGCAGTTCTTC.